This T cell receptor (beta chain) emerged from a study of spatial heterogeneity in lung cancer. Ten or more counts support this clonotype. The germline gives CDR1 MGHRA, CDR2 YSYEKL. The CDR3 has 15 amino acids. J gave up 2 bases and V 2 bases, and 4 bases lay outside the gene matches. Time point indicated: blood at routine non-recurrence follow-up after resection. TCRdb re-called the 5' RACE reads through MiXCR, storing one row per CDR3 protein. The table lists 15,000 to 20,000 distinct CDR3 sequences, 9.2% of them singletons. The TCR was taken from a male donor with early-stage non-small cell lung cancer. The sample in question was PBMCs, obtained at follow-up. The chain has TRBV4-1 and TRBJ2-7; TRBD1 agrees at 9 bases. CDR3 sequence reads: CASSQQWTGAYEQYF. The CDR3 nucleotides read TGCGCCAGCAGCCAACAGTGGACAGGGGCCTACGAGCAGTACTTC.